A selection of T cell receptor beta chains follows, all from one sample in a study of early T cells in non-severe SARS-CoV-2 infection. Each CDR3 protein is one row after TCRdb ran MiXCR on the 5' RACE reads. The sample carries 85,000 to 95,000 distinct CDR3 sequences, roughly 15% recorded once. The sample here was whole blood, taken at baseline. The receptor source for this set is an adult who was a healthcare worker with PCR-confirmed SARS-CoV-2 infection or an uninfected control (not recorded which). CDR3s include the opening cysteine and the closing phenylalanine or tryptophan. The D gene is left open where the match is weak. A clone size is listed for some rows: how often the clone was seen (once, few, many), or a class if it is expanded.

TRBV6-5	TRBJ2-4	14	-	-	TGTGCCAGCGGCTGGGGGGCGGACAAAAACATTCAGTACTTC	CASGWGADKNIQYF
TRBV7-9	TRBJ2-3	14	many	TRBD2	TGTGCCAGCAGCCCTAGCGGGAGCACAGATACGCAGTATTTT	CASSPSGSTDTQYF
TRBV5-1	TRBJ2-1	11	-	-	TGCGTCAGCAGCTTGGACAATGAGCAGTTCTTC	CVSSLDNEQFF
TRBV7-9	TRBJ2-4	11	few	-	TGTGCCAGCAGCCCCGGACATTTTCAGTACTTC	CASSPGHFQYF
TRBV29-1	TRBJ2-7	12	many	-	TGCAGCGTTCCAGAAGTCTCCTACGAGCAGTACTTC	CSVPEVSYEQYF
TRBV3-1	TRBJ2-7	12	-	-	TGTGCCAGCAGCCAAAACAGGGCCGAGCAGTACTTC	CASSQNRAEQYF
TRBV4-3	TRBJ2-7	13	few	-	TGCGCCAGCAGCCCGGCCCTTCTCTACGAGCAGTACTTC	CASSPALLYEQYF
TRBV25-1	TRBJ2-1	14	many	TRBD2	TGTGCCAGCACAGCGGGAGGGAGCTACAATGAGCAGTTCTTC	CASTAGGSYNEQFF
TRBV12-3/TRBV12-4	TRBJ2-5	12	-	-	TGTGCCAGCAGTTCCCTAACAGAGACCCAGTACTTC	CASSSLTETQYF
TRBV5-1	TRBJ2-2	16	-	TRBD1	TGCGCCAGCAGCCGGAGGCCGGGACAGGGCATCGGGGAGCTGTTTTTT	CASSRRPGQGIGELFF
TRBV19	TRBJ2-1	16	-	-	TGTGCCAGTAGTATGGGCCCCTCTACTAGTTACAATGAGCAGTTCTTC	CASSMGPSTSYNEQFF
TRBV29-1	TRBJ2-1	14	few	-	TGCAGCGTTGTGTGGCGGGATTCGTACAATGAGCAGTTCTTC	CSVVWRDSYNEQFF
TRBV20-1	TRBJ2-7	18	few	TRBD2	TGCAGTGCTAGAGTCGACGGACTTAGCGGGAGGGCTTCCTACGAGCAGTACTTC	CSARVDGLSGRASYEQYF
TRBV7-9	TRBJ2-1	14	-	-	TGTGCCAGCAGCTCCCTCTCCGGCCGTGGGGAGCAGTTCTTC	CASSSLSGRGEQFF
TRBV20-1	TRBJ2-5	14	-	-	TGCAGTGCTCCTGCTGGGGGACCACAAGAGACCCAGTACTTC	CSAPAGGPQETQYF
TRBV6-2/TRBV6-3	TRBJ2-7	17	-	-	TGTGCCAGCAGTTACATGGCAGTAGGAGAGGGATTTTACGAGCAGTACTTC	CASSYMAVGEGFYEQYF
TRBV7-2	TRBJ2-7	16	few	TRBD2	TGTGCCAGCAGCTCACGTCGTAGCGGGAGCTCCTACGAGCAGTACTTC	CASSSRRSGSSYEQYF
TRBV10-3	TRBJ2-7	12	few	-	TGTGCCATCAGTGGTAACGGGTACGAGCAGTACTTC	CAISGNGYEQYF
TRBV7-9	TRBJ2-3	12	few	-	TGTGCCAGCAGCTCCTTTAAAGATACGCAGTATTTT	CASSSFKDTQYF
TRBV11-2	TRBJ2-1	14	-	TRBD2	TGTGCCAGCACCCGGGGACTAGCCTCCAATGAGCAGTTCTTC	CASTRGLASNEQFF
TRBV12-3/TRBV12-4	TRBJ2-7	14	few	TRBD2	TGTGCCAGCAGTTCAGGACTAGCGGGACACGAGCAGTACTTC	CASSSGLAGHEQYF
TRBV5-1	TRBJ2-1	15	-	TRBD2	TGCGCCAGCAGCCTCTCTGGCGGGAGTCCCCATGAGCAGTTCTTC	CASSLSGGSPHEQFF
TRBV28	TRBJ2-3	13	few	-	TGTGCCAGCAGTTCGCCGGGCGGAGATACGCAGTATTTT	CASSSPGGDTQYF
TRBV7-2	TRBJ1-2	14	many	-	TGTGCCAGCAGCTTTCAGGAACACTCCTCTGGCTACACCTTC	CASSFQEHSSGYTF
TRBV20-1	TRBJ1-5	16	few	-	TGCAGTGCTAGAGATGCCGGGGCTGGGGGTAATCAGCCCCAGCATTTT	CSARDAGAGGNQPQHF